This T cell receptor beta chain came from a study of cytomegalovirus exposure and HLA in healthy donors. Overall study context: A data release that came early held 80 million or so unique TCRs from HLA-typed donors. Study findings and constraints: From TCR beta sequences, most subjects' HLA-A and HLA-B alleles were reportedly predicted accurately. The study put 150 or so TCR beta chains on its list as cytomegalovirus-associated. A previous analysis found most TCR beta V segments productive roughly 87% or roughly 30% of the time.

This clone rates as medium-sized. The antigen remains undetermined. Germline CDR1 and CDR2: SEHNR and FQNEAQ (reference sequence). This CDR3 region has 13 residues. Trimming pared 5 bases from V and 7 bases from J, leaving 14 bases between. The PCR used 60 Vbeta and 13 Jbeta primers. The assay was immunoSEQ multiplex PCR, and TCRdb's table has in-frame clones only and misses some. The table has fewer than 50,000 clones, less than 75% seen once. Material: PBMCs. The chain carries TRBV7-9 and TRBJ1-1; D gene ambiguous. This clonotype was obtained from a man in his sixties in good health and CMV-seropositive. The CDR3 sequence is CASSPPFRGEAFF. Here the CDR3 DNA reads TGTGCCAGCAGCCCCCCCTTTCGGGGTGAAGCTTTCTTT.